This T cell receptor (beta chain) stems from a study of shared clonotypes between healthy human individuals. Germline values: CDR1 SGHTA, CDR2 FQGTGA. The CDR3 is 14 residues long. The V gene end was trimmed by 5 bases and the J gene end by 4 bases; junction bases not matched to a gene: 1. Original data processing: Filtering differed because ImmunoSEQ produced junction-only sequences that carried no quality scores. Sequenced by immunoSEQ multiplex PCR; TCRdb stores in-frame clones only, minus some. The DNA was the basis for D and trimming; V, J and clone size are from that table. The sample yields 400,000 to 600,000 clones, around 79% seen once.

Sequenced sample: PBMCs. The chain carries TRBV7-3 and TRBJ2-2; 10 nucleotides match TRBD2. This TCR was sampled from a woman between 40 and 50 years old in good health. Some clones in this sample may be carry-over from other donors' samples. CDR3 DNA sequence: TGTGCCAGCAGCCCTAGCGGGAGCACCGGGGAGCTGTTTTTT. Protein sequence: CASSPSGSTGELFF.